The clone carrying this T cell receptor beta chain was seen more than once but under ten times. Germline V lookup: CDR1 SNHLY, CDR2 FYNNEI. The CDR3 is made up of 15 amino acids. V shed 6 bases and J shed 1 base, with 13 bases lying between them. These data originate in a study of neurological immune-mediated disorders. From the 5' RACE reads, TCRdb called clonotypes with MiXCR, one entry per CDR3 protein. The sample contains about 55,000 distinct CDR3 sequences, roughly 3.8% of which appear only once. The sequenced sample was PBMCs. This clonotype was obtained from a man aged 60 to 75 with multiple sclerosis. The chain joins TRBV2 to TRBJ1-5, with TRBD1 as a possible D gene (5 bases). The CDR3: CASRYQGASNQPQHF. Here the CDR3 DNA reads TGTGCCAGCAGGTATCAGGGAGCGAGCAATCAGCCCCAGCATTTT. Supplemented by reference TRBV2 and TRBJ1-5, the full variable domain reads EPEVTQTPSHQVTQMGQEVILRCVPISNHLYFYWYRQILGQKVEFLVSFYNNEISEKSEIFDDQFSVERPDGSNFTLKIRSTKLEDSAMYFCASRYQGASNQPQHFGDGTRLSIL.